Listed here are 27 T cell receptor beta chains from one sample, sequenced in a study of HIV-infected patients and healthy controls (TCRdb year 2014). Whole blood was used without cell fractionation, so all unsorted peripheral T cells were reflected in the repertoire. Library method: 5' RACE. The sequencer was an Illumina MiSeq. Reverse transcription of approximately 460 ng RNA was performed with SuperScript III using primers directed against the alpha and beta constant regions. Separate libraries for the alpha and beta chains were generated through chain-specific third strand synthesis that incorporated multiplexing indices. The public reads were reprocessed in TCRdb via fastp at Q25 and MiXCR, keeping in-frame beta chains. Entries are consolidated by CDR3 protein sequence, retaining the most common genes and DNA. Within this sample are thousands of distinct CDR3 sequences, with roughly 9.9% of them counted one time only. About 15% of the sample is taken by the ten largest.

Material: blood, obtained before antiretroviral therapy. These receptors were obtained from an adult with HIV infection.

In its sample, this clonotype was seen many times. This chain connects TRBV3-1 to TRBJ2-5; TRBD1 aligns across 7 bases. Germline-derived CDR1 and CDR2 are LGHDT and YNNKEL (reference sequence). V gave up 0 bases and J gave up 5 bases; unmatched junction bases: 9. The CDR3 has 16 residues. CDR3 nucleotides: TGTGCCAGCAGCCAAGATGAGGGGGCCCCATGGGAGACCCAGTACTTC. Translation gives CASSQDEGAPWETQYF.

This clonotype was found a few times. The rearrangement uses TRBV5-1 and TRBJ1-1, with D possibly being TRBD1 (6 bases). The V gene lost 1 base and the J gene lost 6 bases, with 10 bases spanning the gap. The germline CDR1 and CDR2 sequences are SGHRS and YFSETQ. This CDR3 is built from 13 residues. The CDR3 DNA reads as TGCGCCAGCAGCTTGTACAGGGATTCTGAAGCTTTCTTT. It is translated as CASSLYRDSEAFF.

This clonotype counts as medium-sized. The CDR3 DNA reads as TGTGCCAGTGAGCGGACAGGGGTGAACTATGGCTACACCTTC. Residues: CASERTGVNYGYTF. The V and J genes are TRBV19 and TRBJ1-2; 9 positions match TRBD1. J lost 2 bases, V lost 8 bases, and 6 bases had no gene match. This CDR3 contains 14 residues. Germline-derived CDR1 and CDR2 are LNHDA and SQIVND (reference sequence).

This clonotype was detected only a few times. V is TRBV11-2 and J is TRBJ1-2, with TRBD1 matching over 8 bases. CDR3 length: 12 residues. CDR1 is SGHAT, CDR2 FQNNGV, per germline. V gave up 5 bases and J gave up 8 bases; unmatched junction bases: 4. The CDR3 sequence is CASSPTGGGYTF. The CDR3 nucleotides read TGTGCCAGCAGCCCAACAGGGGGAGGCTACACCTTC. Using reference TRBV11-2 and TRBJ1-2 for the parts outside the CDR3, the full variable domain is EAGVAQSPRYKIIEKRQSVAFWCNPISGHATLYWYQQILGQGPKLLIQFQNNGVVDDSQLPKDRFSAERLKGVDSTLKIQPAKLEDSAVYLCASSPTGGGYTFGSGTRLTVV.

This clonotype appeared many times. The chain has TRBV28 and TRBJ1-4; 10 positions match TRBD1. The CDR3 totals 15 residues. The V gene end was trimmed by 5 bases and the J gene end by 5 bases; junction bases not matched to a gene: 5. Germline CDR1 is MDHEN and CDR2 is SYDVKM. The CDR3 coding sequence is TGTGCCAGCAGTACCTCGGACAGGGGGAATGAAAAACTGTTTTTT. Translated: CASSTSDRGNEKLFF.

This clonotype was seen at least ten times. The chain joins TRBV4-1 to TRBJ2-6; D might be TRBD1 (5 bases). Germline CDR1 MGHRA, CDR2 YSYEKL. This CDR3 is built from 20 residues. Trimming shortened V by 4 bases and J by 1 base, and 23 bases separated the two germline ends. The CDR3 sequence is CASSPRAIRDLGSGANVLTF. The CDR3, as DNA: TGCGCCAGCAGCCCAAGGGCCATCAGGGATTTGGGGTCTGGGGCCAACGTCCTGACTTTC.

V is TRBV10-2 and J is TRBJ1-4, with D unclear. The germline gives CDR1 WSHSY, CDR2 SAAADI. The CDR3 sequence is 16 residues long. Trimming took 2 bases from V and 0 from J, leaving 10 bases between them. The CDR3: CASSEVGRATNEKLFF. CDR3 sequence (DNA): TGCGCCAGCAGTGAGGTCGGGAGAGCAACTAATGAAAAACTGTTTTTT.

CDR3 DNA: TGTGCCAGCAGTTACGGGTTCACAGATACGCAGTATTTT. Encoded protein: CASSYGFTDTQYF. This chain links TRBV6-5 with TRBJ2-3; D uncertain. There are 13 residues in the CDR3. Trimming took off 2 bases at V and 2 bases at J, with 5 bases between the two ends. Germline CDR1 and CDR2: MNHEY and SVGAGI.

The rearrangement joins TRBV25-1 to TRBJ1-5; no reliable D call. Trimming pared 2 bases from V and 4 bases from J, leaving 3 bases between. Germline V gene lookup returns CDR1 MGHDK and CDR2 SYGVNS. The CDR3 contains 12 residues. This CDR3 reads CASSERNQPQHF. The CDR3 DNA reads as TGTGCCAGCAGTGAACGGAATCAGCCCCAGCATTTT. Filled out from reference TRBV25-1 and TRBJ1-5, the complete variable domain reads EADIYQTPRYLVIGTGKKITLECSQTMGHDKMYWYQQDPGMELHLIHYSYGVNSTEKGDLSSESTVSRIRTEHFPLTLESARPSHTSQYLCASSERNQPQHFGDGTRLSIL.

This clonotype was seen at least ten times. The DNA of the CDR3 is TGCGCCAGCAGCTTGGCCTCTAGCTACAATGAGCAGTTCTTC. It specifies CASSLASSYNEQFF. The chain combines TRBV5-1 with TRBJ2-1; D call uncertain. With 0 bases removed from V and 3 bases from J, the gap between germline ends came to 7 bases. This CDR3 contains 14 residues. From germline, CDR1 is SGHRS and CDR2 YFSETQ. Combining the CDR3 with reference TRBV5-1 and TRBJ2-1 gives the whole variable domain KAGVTQTPRYLIKTRGQQVTLSCSPISGHRSVSWYQQTPGQGLQFLFEYFSETQRNKGNFPGRFSGRQFSNSRSEMNVSTLELGDSALYLCASSLASSYNEQFFGPGTRLTVL.

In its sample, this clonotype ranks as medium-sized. CDR3 sequence (DNA): TGTGCCAGCAACCCCTCTTTGGCGTGGGACACTGAAGCTTTCTTT. Translated: CASNPSLAWDTEAFF. The chain joins TRBV12-3 or TRBV12-4 to TRBJ1-1; D not certain. Between the trimmed V and J ends, which lost 7 bases and 3 bases, there was a span of 18 bases. The CDR3 sequence is 15 residues long.

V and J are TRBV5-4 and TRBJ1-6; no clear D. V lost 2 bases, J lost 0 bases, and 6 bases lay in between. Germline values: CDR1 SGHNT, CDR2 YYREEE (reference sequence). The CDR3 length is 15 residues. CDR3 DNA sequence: TGTGCCAGCAGCTTCGAAAGCTCCTATAATTCACCCCTCCACTTT. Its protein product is CASSFESSYNSPLHF. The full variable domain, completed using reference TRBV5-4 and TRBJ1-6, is ETGVTQSPTHLIKTRGQQVTLRCSSQSGHNTVSWYQQALGQGPQFIFQYYREEENGRGNFPPRFSGLQFPNYSSELNVNALELDDSALYLCASSFESSYNSPLHFGNGTRLTVT.

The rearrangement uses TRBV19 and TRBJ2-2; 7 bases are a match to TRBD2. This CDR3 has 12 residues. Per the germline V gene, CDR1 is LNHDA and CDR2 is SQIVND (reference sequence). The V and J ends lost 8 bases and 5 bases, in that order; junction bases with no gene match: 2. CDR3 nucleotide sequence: TGTGCCAGTGCGCGGGAGACCGGGGAGCTGTTTTTT. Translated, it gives CASARETGELFF.

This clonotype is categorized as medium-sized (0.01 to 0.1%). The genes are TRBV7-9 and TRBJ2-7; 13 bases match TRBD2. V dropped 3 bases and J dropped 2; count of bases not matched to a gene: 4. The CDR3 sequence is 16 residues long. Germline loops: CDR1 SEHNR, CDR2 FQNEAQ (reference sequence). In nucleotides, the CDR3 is TGTGCCAGCAGCTTCCTGACTAGCGGGGGGACCTACGAGCAGTACTTC. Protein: CASSFLTSGGTYEQYF.

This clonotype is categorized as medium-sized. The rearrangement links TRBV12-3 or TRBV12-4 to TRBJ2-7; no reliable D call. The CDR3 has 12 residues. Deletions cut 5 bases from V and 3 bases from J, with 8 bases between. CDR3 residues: CASSPTHYEQYF. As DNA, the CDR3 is TGTGCCAGCAGTCCCACCCACTACGAGCAGTACTTC.

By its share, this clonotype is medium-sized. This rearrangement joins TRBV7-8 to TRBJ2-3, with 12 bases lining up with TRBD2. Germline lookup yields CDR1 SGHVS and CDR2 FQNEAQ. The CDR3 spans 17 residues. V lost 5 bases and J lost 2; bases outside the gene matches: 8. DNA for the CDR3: TGTGCCAGCAGCCCCTTGACTAGCGGGGGCGTCACAGATACGCAGTATTTT. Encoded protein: CASSPLTSGGVTDTQYF.

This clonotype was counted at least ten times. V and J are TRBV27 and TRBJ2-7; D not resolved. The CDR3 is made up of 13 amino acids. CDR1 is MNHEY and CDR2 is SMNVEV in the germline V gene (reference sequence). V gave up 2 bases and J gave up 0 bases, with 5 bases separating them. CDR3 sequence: CASSLLSSYEQYF. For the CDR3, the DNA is TGTGCCAGCAGTTTACTCAGCTCCTACGAGCAGTACTTC.

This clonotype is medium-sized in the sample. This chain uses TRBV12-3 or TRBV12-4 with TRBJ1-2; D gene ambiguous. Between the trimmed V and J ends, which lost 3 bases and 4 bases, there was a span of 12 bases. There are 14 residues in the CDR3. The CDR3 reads CASSFGGLFYGYTF. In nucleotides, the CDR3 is TGTGCCAGCAGTTTTGGTGGTTTGTTCTATGGCTACACCTTC.

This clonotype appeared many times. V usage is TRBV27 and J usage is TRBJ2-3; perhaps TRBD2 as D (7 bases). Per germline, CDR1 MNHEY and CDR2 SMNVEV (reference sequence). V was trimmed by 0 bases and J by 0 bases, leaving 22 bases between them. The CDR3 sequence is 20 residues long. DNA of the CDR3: TGTGCCAGCAGTTTATCAGGGGGGGGGTGGGAGGCCACTAGCACAGATACGCAGTATTTT. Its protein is CASSLSGGGWEATSTDTQYF.

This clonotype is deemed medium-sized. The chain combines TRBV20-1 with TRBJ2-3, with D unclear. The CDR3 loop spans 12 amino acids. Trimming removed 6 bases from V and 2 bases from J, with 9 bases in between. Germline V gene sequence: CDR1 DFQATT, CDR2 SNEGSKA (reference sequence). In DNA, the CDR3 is TGCAGTGCCACCGGGCTCACAGATACGCAGTATTTT. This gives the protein CSATGLTDTQYF.

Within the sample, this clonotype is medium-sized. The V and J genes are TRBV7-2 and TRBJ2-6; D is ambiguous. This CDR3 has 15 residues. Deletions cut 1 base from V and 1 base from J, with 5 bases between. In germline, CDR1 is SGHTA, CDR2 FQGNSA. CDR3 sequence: CASSLDASGANVLTF. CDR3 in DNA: TGTGCCAGCAGCTTAGACGCGTCTGGGGCCAACGTCCTGACTTTC.

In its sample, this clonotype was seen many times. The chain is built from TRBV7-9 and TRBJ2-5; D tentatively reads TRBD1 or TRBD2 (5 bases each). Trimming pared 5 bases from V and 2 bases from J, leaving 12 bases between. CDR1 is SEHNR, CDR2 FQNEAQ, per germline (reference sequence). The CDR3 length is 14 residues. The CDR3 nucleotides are TGTGCCAGCAGCGCCCCCGGGGCTCAAGAGACCCAGTACTTC. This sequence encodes CASSAPGAQETQYF.

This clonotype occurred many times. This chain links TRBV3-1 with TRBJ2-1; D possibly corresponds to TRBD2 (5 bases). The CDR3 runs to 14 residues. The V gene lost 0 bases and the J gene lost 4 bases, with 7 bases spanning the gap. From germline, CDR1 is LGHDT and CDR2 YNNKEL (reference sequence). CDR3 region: CASSQEEEYNEQFF. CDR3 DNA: TGTGCCAGCAGCCAAGAGGAGGAGTACAATGAGCAGTTCTTC.

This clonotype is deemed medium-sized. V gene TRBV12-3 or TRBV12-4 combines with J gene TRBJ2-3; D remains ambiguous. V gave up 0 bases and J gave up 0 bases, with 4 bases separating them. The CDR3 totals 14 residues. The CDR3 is CASSLATSTDTQYF. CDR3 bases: TGTGCCAGCAGTTTAGCAACTAGCACAGATACGCAGTATTTT.

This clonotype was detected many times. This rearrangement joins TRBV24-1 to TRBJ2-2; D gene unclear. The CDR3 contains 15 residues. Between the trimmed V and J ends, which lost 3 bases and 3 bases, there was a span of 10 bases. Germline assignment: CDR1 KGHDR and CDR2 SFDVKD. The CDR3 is CATSDGSRDTGELFF. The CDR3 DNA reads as TGTGCCACCAGTGATGGCTCAAGGGACACCGGGGAGCTGTTTTTT.

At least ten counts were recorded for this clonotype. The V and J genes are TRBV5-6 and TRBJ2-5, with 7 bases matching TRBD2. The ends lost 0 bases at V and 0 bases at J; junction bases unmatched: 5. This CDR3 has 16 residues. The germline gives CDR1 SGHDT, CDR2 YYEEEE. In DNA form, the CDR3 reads TGTGCCAGCAGCTTGGATCCTAGCGGAAACCAAGAGACCCAGTACTTC. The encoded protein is CASSLDPSGNQETQYF.

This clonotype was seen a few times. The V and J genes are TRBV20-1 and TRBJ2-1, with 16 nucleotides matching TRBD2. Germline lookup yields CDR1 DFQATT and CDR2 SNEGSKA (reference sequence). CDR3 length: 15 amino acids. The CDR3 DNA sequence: TGCAAGCCGGGACTAGCGGGAGGGTTTGACGATGAGCAGTTCTTC. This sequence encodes CKPGLAGGFDDEQFF.